The entry below describes one T cell receptor beta chain. The CDR3 is 16 amino acids. The germline V and J ends were trimmed by 4 bases and 0 bases, with 16 bases remaining between them. CDR1 is SGHNT, CDR2 YYREEE, per germline (reference sequence). These data originate in a study of blood T cell repertoires in COVID-19. The data were produced by immunoSEQ multiplex PCR, yet TCRdb's version contains in-frame clones alone and is incomplete. This table holds 360,000 or so clones, less than 90% found once. The receptor's source is a woman in her 50s who had recovered from COVID-19. This chain links TRBV5-4 with TRBJ1-1; D not resolved. The sequenced material came from PBMCs or T cells enriched from blood (not recorded which). This CDR3 reads CASSDSGSLMNTEAFF. Here the CDR3 DNA reads TGTGCCAGCAGCGATAGCGGGTCTTTAATGAACACTGAAGCTTTCTTT. Drawing the rest from reference TRBV5-4 and TRBJ1-1, the complete variable domain is ETGVTQSPTHLIKTRGQQVTLRCSSQSGHNTVSWYQQALGQGPQFIFQYYREEENGRGNFPPRFSGLQFPNYSSELNVNALELDDSALYLCASSDSGSLMNTEAFFGQGTRLTVV.